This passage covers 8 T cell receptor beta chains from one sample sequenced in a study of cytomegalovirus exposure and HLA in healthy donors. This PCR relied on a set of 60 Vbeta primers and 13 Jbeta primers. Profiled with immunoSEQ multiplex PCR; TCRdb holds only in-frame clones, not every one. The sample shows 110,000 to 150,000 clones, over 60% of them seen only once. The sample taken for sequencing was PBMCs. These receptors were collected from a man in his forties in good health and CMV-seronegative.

CDR3 nucleotide sequence: TGTGCCAGCAGCCAAGGTTGGGCAAATGAGCAGTTCTTC. Amino acid sequence: CASSQGWANEQFF. The chain couples TRBV14 to TRBJ2-1; D is unclear. V was clipped by 1 base and J by 7 bases, with 8 bases between them. The CDR3 is made up of 13 amino acids. CDR1 and CDR2 from the germline V gene are SGHDN and FVKESK.

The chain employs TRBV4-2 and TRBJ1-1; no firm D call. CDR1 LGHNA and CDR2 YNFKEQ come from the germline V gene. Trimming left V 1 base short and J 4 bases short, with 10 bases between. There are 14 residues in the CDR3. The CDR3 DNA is TGTGCCAGCAGCCAAGGTAGCTTGGGCACTGAAGCTTTCTTT. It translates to CASSQGSLGTEAFF.

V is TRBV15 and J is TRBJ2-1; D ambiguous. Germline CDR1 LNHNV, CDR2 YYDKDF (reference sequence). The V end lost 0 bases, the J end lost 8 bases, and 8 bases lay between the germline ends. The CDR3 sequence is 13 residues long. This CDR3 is CATSRDLGYEQFF. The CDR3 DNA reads TGTGCCACCAGCAGAGATTTGGGCTATGAGCAGTTCTTC.

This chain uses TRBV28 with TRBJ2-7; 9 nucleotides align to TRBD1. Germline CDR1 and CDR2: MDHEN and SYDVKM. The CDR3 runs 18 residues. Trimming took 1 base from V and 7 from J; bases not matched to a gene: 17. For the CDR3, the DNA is TGTGCCAGCAGTTTATTTTCTCCCCGGACAGGGGCCCGGGGTGAGCAGTACTTC. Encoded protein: CASSLFSPRTGARGEQYF.

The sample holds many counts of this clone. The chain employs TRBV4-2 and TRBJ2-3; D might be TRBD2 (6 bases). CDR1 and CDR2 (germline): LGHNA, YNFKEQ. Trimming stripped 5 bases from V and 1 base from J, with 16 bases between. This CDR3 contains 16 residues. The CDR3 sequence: CASSGQLGGGTDTQYF. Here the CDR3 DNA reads TGTGCCAGCAGCGGCCAATTGGGGGGTGGCACAGATACGCAGTATTTT.

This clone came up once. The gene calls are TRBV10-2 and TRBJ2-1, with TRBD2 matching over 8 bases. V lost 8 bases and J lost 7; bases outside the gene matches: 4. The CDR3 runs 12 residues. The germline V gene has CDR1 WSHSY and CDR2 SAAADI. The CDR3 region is CASGTRYNEQFF. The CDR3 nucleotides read TGCGCCAGCGGGACTAGGTATAATGAGCAGTTCTTC.

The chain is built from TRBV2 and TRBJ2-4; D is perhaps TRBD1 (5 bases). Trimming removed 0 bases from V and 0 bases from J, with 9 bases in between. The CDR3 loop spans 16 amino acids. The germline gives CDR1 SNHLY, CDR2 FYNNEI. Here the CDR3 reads CASSEAGVLAKNIQYF. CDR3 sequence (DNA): TGTGCCAGCAGTGAAGCAGGGGTCCTAGCCAAAAACATTCAGTACTTC. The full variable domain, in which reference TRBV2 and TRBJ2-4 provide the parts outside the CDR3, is EPEVTQTPSHQVTQMGQEVILRCVPISNHLYFYWYRQILGQKVEFLVSFYNNEISEKSEIFDDQFSVERPDGSNFTLKIRSTKLEDSAMYFCASSEAGVLAKNIQYFGAGTRLSVL.

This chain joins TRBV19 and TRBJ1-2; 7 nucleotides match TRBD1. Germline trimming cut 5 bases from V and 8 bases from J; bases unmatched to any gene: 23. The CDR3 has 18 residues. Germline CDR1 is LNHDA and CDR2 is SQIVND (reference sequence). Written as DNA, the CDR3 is TGTGCCAGTAGTGTAATATCAACCCGACAGGGATGGACTTGGGGCTACACCTTC. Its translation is CASSVISTRQGWTWGYTF. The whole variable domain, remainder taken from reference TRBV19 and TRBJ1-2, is DGGITQSPKYLFRKEGQNVTLSCEQNLNHDAMYWYRQDPGQGLRLIYYSQIVNDFQKGDIAEGYSVSREKKESFPLTVTSAQKNPTAFYLCASSVISTRQGWTWGYTFGSGTRLTVV.